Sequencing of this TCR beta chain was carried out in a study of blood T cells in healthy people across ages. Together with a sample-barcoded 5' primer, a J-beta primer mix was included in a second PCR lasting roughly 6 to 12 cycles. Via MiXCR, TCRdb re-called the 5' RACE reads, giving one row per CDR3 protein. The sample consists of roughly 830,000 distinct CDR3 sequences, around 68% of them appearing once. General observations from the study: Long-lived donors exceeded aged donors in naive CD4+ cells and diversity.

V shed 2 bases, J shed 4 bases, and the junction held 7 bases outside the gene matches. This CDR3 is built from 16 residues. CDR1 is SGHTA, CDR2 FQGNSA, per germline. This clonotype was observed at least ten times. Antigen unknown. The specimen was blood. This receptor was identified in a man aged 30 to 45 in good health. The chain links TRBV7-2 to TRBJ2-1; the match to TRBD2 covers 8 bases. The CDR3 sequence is CASSLNPAGVYNEQFF. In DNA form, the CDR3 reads TGTGCCAGCAGCTTAAACCCAGCGGGGGTATACAATGAGCAGTTCTTC.